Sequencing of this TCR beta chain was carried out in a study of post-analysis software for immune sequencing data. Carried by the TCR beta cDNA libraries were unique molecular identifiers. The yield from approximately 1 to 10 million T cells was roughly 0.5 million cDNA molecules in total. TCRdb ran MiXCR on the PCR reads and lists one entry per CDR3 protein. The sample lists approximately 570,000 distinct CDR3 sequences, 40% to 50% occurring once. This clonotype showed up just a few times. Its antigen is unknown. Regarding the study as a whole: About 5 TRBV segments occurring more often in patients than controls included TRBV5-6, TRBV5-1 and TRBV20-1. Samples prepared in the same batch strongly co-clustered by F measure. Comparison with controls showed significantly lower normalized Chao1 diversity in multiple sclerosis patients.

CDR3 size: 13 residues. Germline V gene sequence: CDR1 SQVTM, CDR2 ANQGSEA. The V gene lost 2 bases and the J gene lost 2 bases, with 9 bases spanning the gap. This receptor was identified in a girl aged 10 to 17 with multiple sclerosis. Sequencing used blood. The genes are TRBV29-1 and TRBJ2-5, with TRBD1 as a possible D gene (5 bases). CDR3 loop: CSVERQLQETQYF. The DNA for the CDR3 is TGCAGCGTTGAAAGACAGCTTCAAGAGACCCAGTACTTC.